This TCR beta chain came from a study of cytomegalovirus exposure and HLA in healthy donors. Nominally healthy donors were sampled, though unrecorded immune exposures were likely. About this clone: What it binds is unknown.

V lost 0 bases and J lost 3, with 12 bases in between. Germline CDR1 MNHEY, CDR2 SVGAGI. The CDR3 totals 15 residues. 60 Vbeta and 13 Jbeta primers were used in PCR. The repertoire was sequenced with immunoSEQ multiplex PCR; TCRdb's copy has only in-frame clones and lacks some. This sample has 170,000 or so clones, with about three quarters found just once. General study findings and limits: As immune exposure information, only CMV serostatus was available. Reports showed the classifier diagnosing cytomegalovirus status with high specificity and sensitivity.

The specimen sequenced was PBMCs. The chain couples TRBV6-5 to TRBJ2-7; tentatively, D is TRBD2 (6 bases). The clonotype originates from an older woman in good health and CMV-seropositive. CDR3 sequence reads: CASSYSGGFNYEQYF. CDR3 nucleotides: TGTGCCAGCAGTTACTCCGGGGGATTTAACTACGAGCAGTACTTC.